This T cell receptor (beta chain) derives from a study of blood T cell repertoires in COVID-19. Study-level information: Sites across the United States, Italy and Spain contributed samples from acute and convalescent COVID-19.

Under the authors' procedure: Amplifying reference gene primers gave estimates of nucleated cell counts. The protocol was immunoSEQ multiplex PCR, while the TCRdb copy is restricted to in-frame clones and leaves out a portion. The V and J calls and clone size are taken from that table; D and trimming were inferred from the DNA. The sample yields around 26,000 clones, approximately 85% seen once. V shed 8 bases and J 10 bases; nucleotides not matched to a gene: 8. The CDR3 contains 11 residues. CDR1 is DFQATT, CDR2 SNEGSKA, per germline (reference sequence). The sequencing sample was made of peripheral blood. The chain employs TRBV20-1 and TRBJ1-1; 9 bases agree with TRBD1. The sequence was obtained from a human donor in a cohort sampled during active COVID-19. The CDR3, as DNA: TGCAGTCCCCTGGGACAGGGATTAGCTTTCTTT. Translated, it gives CSPLGQGLAFF.